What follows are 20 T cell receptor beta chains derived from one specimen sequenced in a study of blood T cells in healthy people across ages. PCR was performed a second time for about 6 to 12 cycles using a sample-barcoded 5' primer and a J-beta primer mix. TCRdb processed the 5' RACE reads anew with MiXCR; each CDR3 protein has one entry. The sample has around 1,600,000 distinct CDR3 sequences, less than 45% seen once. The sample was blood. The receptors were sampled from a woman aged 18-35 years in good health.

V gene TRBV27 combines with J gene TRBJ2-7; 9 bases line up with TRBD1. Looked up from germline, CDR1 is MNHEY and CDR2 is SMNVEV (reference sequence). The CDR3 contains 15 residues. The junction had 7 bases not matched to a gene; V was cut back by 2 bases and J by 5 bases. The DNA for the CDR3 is TGTGCCAGCAGTTTAGGCGGGACAGGGAACCACGAGCAGTACTTC. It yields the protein CASSLGGTGNHEQYF.

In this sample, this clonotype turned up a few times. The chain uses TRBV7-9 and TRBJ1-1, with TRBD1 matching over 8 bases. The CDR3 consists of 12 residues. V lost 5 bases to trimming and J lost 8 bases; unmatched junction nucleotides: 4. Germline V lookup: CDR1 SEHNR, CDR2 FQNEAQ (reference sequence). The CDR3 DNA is TGTGCCAGCAGCGTAGGACAGGGAGAAGCTTTCTTT. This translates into CASSVGQGEAFF. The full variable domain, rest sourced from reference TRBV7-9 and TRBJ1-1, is DTGVSQNPRHKITKRGQNVTFRCDPISEHNRLYWYRQTLGQGPEFLTYFQNEAQLEKSRLLSDRFSAERPKGSFSTLEIQRTEQGDSAMYLCASSVGQGEAFFGQGTRLTVV.

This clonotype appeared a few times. The CDR3 DNA reads TGTGCCAGCAGTTCCGGGACAGGGATTTCACCCCTCCACTTT. Translation: CASSSGTGISPLHF. The J gene is TRBJ1-6, the V gene TRBV7-2, with 9 bases identical to TRBD1. Trimming removed 6 bases from V and 9 bases from J; junction bases left unmatched: 6. Looked up from germline, CDR1 is SGHTA and CDR2 is FQGNSA. The CDR3 sequence is 14 residues long.

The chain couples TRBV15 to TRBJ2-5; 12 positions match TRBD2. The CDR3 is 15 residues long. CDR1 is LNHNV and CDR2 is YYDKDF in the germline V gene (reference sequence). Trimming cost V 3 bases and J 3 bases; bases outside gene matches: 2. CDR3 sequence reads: CATSRLAGGEETQYF. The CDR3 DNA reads TGTGCCACCAGCAGGCTAGCGGGAGGGGAAGAGACCCAGTACTTC.

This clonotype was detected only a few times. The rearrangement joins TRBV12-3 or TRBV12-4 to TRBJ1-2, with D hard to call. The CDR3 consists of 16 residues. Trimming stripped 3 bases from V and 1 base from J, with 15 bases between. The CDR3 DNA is TGTGCCAGCAGTTTTGATTTGGATACGTTTAACTATGGCTACACCTTC. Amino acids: CASSFDLDTFNYGYTF.

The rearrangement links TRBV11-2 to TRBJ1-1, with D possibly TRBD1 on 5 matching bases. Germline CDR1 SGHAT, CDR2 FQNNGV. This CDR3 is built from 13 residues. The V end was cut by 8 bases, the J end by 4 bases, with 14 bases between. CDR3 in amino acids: CASSRRQGTEAFF. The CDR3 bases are TGTGCCAGCTCCCGGAGGCAGGGCACTGAAGCTTTCTTT.

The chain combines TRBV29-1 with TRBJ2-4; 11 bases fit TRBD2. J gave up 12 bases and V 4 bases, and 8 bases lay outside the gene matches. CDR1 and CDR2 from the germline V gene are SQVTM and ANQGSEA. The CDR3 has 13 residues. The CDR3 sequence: CSVVTVLAGAQYF. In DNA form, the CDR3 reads TGCAGCGTTGTAACCGTACTAGCGGGAGCTCAGTACTTC.

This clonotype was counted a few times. CDR3 sequence (DNA): TGTGCCAGCAGCTTAGTGGCCAAGTACAATGAGCAGTTCTTC. Encoded protein: CASSLVAKYNEQFF. The chain has TRBV11-2 and TRBJ2-1; D not resolved. Germline V gene data show CDR1 as SGHAT and CDR2 as FQNNGV. The CDR3 totals 14 residues. Trimming removed 1 base from V and 4 bases from J, with 8 bases in between.

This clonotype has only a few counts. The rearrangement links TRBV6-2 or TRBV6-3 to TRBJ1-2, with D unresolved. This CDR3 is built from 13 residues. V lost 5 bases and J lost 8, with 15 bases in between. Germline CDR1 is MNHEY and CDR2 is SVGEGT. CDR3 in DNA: TGTGCCAGCAGTGACGGGCAGGCCGGCGGCTACACCTTC. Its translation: CASSDGQAGGYTF.

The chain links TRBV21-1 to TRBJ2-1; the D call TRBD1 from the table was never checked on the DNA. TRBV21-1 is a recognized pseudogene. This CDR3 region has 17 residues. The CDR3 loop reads CASSNSQFWGNGYEQFF. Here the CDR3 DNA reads TGTGCCAGCAGCAATTCTCAGTTTTGGGGGAATGGGTACGAGCAGTTCTTC.

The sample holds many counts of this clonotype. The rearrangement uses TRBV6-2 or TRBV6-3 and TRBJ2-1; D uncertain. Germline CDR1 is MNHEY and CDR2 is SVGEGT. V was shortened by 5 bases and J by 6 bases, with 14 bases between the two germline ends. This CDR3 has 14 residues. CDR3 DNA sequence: TGTGCCAGCAGTCCCCTAGATGTTTCCAATGAGCAGTTCTTC. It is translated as CASSPLDVSNEQFF.

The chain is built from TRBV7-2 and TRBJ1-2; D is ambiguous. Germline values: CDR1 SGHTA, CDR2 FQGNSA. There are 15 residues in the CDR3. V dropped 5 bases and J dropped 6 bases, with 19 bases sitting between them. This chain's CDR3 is CASSRVAAIRDGYTF. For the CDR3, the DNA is TGTGCCAGCAGCCGGGTGGCAGCCATCCGAGATGGCTACACCTTC.

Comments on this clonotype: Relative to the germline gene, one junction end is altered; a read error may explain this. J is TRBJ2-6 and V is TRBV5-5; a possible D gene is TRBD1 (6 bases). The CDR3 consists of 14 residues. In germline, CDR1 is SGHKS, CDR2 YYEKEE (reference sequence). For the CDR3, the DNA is TGTGCCAGCAGCTCAGGGGCTGGGGCCAACGCCCTGACTTTC. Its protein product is CASSSGAGANALTF.

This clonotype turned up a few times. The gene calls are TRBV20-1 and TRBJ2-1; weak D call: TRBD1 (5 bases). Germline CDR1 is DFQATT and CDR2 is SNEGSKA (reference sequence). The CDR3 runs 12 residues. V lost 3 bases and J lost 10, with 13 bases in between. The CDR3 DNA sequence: TGCAGTGCTAGGTCCGTGGGGCGAGAGCAGTTCTTC. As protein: CSARSVGREQFF.

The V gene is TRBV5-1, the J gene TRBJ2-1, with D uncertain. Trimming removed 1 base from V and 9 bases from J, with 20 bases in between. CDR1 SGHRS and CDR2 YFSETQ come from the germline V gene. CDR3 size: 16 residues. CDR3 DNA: TGCGCCAGCAGCTTGTCTCCGACACCGAACTCGGGTGAGCAGTTCTTC. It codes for CASSLSPTPNSGEQFF.

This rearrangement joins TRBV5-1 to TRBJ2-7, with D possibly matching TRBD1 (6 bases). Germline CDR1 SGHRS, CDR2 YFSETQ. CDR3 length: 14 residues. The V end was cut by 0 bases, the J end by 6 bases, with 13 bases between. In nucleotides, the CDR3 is TGCGCCAGCAGCTTGGGGACAGACCTAGTCGAGCAGTACTTC. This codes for CASSLGTDLVEQYF.

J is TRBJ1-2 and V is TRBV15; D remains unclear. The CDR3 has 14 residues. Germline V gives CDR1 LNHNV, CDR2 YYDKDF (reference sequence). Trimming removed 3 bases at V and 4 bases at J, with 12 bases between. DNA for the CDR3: TGTGCCACCAGCAGGAAGGTCGGGGTCTATGGCTACACCTTC. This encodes CATSRKVGVYGYTF.

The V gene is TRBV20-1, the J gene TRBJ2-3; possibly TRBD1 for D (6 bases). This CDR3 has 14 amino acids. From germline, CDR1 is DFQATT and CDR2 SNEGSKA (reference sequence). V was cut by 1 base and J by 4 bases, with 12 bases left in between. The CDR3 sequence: CSARVGRGSDTQYF. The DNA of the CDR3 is TGCAGTGCTAGAGTGGGCAGGGGCTCAGATACGCAGTATTTT.

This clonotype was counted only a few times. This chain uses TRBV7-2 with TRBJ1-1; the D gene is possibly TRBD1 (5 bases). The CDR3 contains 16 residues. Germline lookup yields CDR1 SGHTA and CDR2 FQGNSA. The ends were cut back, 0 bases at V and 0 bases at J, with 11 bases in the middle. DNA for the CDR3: TGTGCCAGCAGCTTAGCGGGGCAGAACTTGAACACTGAAGCTTTCTTT. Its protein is CASSLAGQNLNTEAFF.

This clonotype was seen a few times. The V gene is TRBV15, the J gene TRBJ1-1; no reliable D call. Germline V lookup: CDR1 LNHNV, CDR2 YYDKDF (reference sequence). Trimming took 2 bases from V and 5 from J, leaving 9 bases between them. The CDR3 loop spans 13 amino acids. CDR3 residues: CATSRRGGTEAFF. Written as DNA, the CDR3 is TGTGCCACCAGCAGACGGGGAGGGACTGAAGCTTTCTTT. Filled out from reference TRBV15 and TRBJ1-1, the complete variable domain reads DAMVIQNPRYQVTQFGKPVTLSCSQTLNHNVMYWYQQKSSQAPKLLFHYYDKDFNNEADTPDNFQSRRPNTSFCFLDIRSPGLGDTAMYLCATSRRGGTEAFFGQGTRLTVV.